Below, 2 T cell receptor beta chains from the same sample are listed, as sequenced in a study of blood T cell repertoires in COVID-19 (TCRdb year 2020). The receptor library was made with the immunoSEQ multiplex PCR assay. The clones in this table, taken by TCRdb from immuneACCESS, are in-frame only. Not every clone is retained; where verified, under half of the shortfall comes from an unresolved V gene, and the cause of the rest is unknown. Here the sample has about 220,000 clones; around 90% occur a single time. Roughly 2.5% of the sample comes from the top ten. Sequenced input: PBMCs or T cells enriched from blood (not recorded which). The origin of the receptors is a woman in her 30s who had recovered from COVID-19.

The chain employs TRBV19 and TRBJ1-4; 8 nucleotides align to TRBD1. Trimming at V came to 5 bases and at J to 6 bases, leaving 8 bases not matched to a gene. This CDR3 contains 15 residues. Germline loops: CDR1 LNHDA, CDR2 SQIVND (reference sequence). CDR3 amino acids: CASSLQGARDEKLFF. CDR3 nucleotides: TGTGCCAGTAGTTTGCAGGGGGCGCGTGATGAAAAACTGTTTTTT.

The rearrangement links TRBV2 to TRBJ1-5; D is perhaps TRBD1 (6 bases). Germline CDR1 and CDR2: SNHLY and FYNNEI. The CDR3 length is 12 residues. V gave up 8 bases and J gave up 4 bases, with 9 bases separating them. The chain's CDR3 is CASGQKNQPQHF. DNA of the CDR3: TGTGCCAGCGGACAGAAAAATCAGCCCCAGCATTTT.